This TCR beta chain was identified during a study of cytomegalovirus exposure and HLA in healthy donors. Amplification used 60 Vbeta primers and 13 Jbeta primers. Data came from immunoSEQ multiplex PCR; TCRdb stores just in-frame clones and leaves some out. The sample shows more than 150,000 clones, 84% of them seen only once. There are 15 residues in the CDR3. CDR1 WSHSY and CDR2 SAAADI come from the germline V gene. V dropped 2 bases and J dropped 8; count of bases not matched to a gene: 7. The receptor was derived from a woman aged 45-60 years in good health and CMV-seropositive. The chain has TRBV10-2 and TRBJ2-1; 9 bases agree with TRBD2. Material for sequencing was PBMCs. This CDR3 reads CASSEPASGVDEQFF. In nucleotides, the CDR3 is TGCGCCAGCAGTGAGCCGGCTAGCGGGGTAGATGAGCAGTTCTTC.